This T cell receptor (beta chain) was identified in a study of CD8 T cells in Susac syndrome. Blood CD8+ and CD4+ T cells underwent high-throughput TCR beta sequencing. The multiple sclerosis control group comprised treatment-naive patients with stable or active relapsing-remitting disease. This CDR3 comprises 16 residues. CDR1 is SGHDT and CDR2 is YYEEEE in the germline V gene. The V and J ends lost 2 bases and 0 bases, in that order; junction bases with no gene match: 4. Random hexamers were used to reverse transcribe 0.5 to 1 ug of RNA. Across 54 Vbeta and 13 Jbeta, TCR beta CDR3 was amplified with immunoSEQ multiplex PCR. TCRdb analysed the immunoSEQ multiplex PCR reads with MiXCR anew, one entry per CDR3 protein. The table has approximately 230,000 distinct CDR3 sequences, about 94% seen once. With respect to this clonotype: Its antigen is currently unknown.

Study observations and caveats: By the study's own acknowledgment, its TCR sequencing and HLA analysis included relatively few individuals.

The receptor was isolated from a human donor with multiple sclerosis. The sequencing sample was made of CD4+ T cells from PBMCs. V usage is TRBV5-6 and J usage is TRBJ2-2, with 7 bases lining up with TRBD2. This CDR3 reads CASSFSSGPNTGELFF. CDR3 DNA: TGTGCCAGCAGCTTTTCTAGCGGTCCGAACACCGGGGAGCTGTTTTTT.